A single sample gave rise to the 11 T cell receptor beta chains below, sequenced in a study of blood T cell repertoires in COVID-19. Some clones are missing from TCRdb's copy, which holds only in-frame ones; the method was immunoSEQ multiplex PCR. There are some 200,000 clones in the sample; about 79% occur only once, and about 1.3% lies in the top ten. The sample was PBMCs or T cells enriched from blood (not recorded which). The receptors come from a woman aged 40-49 years with acute COVID-19.

This clone has only a few counts. The CDR3 here is CASSHNGKGYEQFF. DNA of the CDR3: TGCGCCAGCAGCCATAACGGGAAAGGCTATGAGCAGTTCTTC. The chain couples TRBV4-1 to TRBJ2-1, with D possibly matching TRBD2 (5 bases). Germline V gives CDR1 MGHRA, CDR2 YSYEKL. The CDR3 consists of 14 residues. Trimming pared 3 bases from V and 8 bases from J, leaving 14 bases between.

The J gene is TRBJ2-1, the V gene TRBV4-3; TRBD2 matches 9 bases. J was trimmed by 2 bases and V by 2 bases; bases with no gene match: 4. Germline CDR1 LGHNA, CDR2 YSLEER. CDR3 length: 16 residues. For the CDR3, the DNA is TGCGCCAGCAGCCAATTACGCGGGGGGGCCTACAATGAGCAGTTCTTC. It yields the protein CASSQLRGGAYNEQFF.

This clone was detected only once. V usage is TRBV11-2 and J usage is TRBJ2-4; possible D gene TRBD2, 7 bases. CDR1 and CDR2 (germline): SGHAT, FQNNGV. V lost 6 bases and J lost 7, with 19 bases in between. CDR3 length equals 15 residues. The CDR3: CASSPTGGQGNIQYF. CDR3 bases: TGTGCCAGCAGTCCAACCGGGGGGCAGGGGAACATTCAGTACTTC.

The rearrangement joins TRBV10-3 to TRBJ2-3; tentative D call: TRBD2 (5 bases). Trimming pared 3 bases from V and 3 bases from J, leaving 10 bases between. Germline lookup yields CDR1 ENHRY and CDR2 SYGVKD. This CDR3 has 14 amino acids. Here the CDR3 DNA reads TGTGCCATCAGTGAACCGGGATGGACAGATACGCAGTATTTT. Encoded protein: CAISEPGWTDTQYF.

The table lists this clone with a count of one. The rearrangement uses TRBV28 and TRBJ2-7; TRBD1 is a possible D gene (5 bases). The CDR3 covers 13 residues. The germline V gene has CDR1 MDHEN and CDR2 SYDVKM. Trimming cost V 6 bases and J 8 bases, with 17 bases left between them. The CDR3: CASSNQGSTKQYF. The CDR3 region has the DNA TGTGCCAGCAGCAATCAGGGTTCTACGAAGCAGTACTTC.

J is TRBJ2-1 and V is TRBV4-2; TRBD2 matches at 7 bases. Germline assignment: CDR1 LGHNA and CDR2 YNFKEQ. The CDR3 length is 16 residues. J was trimmed by 3 bases and V by 0 bases; bases with no gene match: 5. The CDR3 is CASSQDRTRGYNEQFF. The CDR3 coding sequence is TGTGCCAGCAGCCAAGATCGGACTAGAGGCTACAATGAGCAGTTCTTC.

This chain links TRBV7-9 with TRBJ2-1; no firm D call. V gave up 4 bases and J gave up 5 bases, with 9 bases separating them. Germline CDR1 SEHNR, CDR2 FQNEAQ (reference sequence). The CDR3 spans 13 residues. The CDR3 spells CASSSSVDNEQFF. In DNA, the CDR3 is TGTGCCAGCAGCTCCTCAGTCGACAATGAGCAGTTCTTC. The full variable domain, its missing parts supplied by reference TRBV7-9 and TRBJ2-1, is DTGVSQNPRHKITKRGQNVTFRCDPISEHNRLYWYRQTLGQGPEFLTYFQNEAQLEKSRLLSDRFSAERPKGSFSTLEIQRTEQGDSAMYLCASSSSVDNEQFFGPGTRLTVL.

This clone turned up a few times. The gene calls are TRBV25-1 and TRBJ2-4; no clear D. V lost 5 bases to trimming and J lost 8 bases, with 13 bases between them. CDR1 is MGHDK, CDR2 SYGVNS, per germline. The CDR3 has 13 amino acids. The CDR3 bases are TGTGCCAGCAGTTCTGACAATTTCGACATTCAGTACTTC. It translates to CASSSDNFDIQYF.

V gene TRBV7-2 combines with J gene TRBJ2-7; TRBD2 matches 7 bases. Germline CDR1 SGHTA, CDR2 FQGNSA. The CDR3 extends over 14 amino acids. With V trimmed by 5 bases and J by 4 bases, 8 bases remained unmatched. The CDR3 protein is CASSGGGYSYEQYF. The CDR3 DNA follows: TGTGCCAGCAGCGGGGGGGGGTACAGTTACGAGCAGTACTTC. Filled out from reference TRBV7-2 and TRBJ2-7, the complete variable domain reads GAGVSQSPSNKVTEKGKDVELRCDPISGHTALYWYRQSLGQGLEFLIYFQGNSAPDKSGLPSDRFSAERTGGSVSTLTIQRTQQEDSAVYLCASSGGGYSYEQYFGPGTRLTVT.

The chain couples TRBV29-1 to TRBJ2-3; D possibly corresponds to TRBD1 (5 bases). This CDR3 comprises 15 residues. Trimming took 7 bases from V and 0 from J, leaving 17 bases between them. Germline-derived CDR1 and CDR2 are SQVTM and ANQGSEA. In nucleotides, the CDR3 is TGCAGCGGCCGATCCTGGGGCGGTAGCACAGATACGCAGTATTTT. Translation: CSGRSWGGSTDTQYF.

The V call is TRBV25-1, the J call TRBJ2-7; perhaps TRBD1 as D (6 bases). Looked up from germline, CDR1 is MGHDK and CDR2 is SYGVNS. This CDR3 has 14 residues. V was trimmed by 6 bases and J by 0 bases, leaving 12 bases between them. CDR3 protein: CASSVTGISYEQYF. DNA of the CDR3: TGTGCCAGCAGCGTAACAGGGATCTCCTACGAGCAGTACTTC.